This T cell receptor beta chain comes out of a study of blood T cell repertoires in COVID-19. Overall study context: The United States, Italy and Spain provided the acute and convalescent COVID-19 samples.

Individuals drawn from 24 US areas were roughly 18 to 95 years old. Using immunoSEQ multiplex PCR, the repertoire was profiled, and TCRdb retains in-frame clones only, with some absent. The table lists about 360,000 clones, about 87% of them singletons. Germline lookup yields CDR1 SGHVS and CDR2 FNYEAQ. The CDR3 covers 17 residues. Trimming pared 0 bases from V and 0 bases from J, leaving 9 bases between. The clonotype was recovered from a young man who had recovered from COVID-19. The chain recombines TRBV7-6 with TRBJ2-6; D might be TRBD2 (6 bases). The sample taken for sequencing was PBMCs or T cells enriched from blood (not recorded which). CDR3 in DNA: TGTGCCAGCAGCTTAGCCTGGCGGGGCTCTGGGGCCAACGTCCTGACTTTC. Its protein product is CASSLAWRGSGANVLTF.